These 15 T cell receptor beta chains were all obtained from the same sample, sequenced in a study of blood T cell repertoires in COVID-19. Libraries were prepared by immunoSEQ multiplex PCR; TCRdb keeps only in-frame clonotypes and omits some of them. Altogether more than 110,000 clones are present, around 81% being singletons, with the ten largest covering less than 4%. The sequencing input was peripheral blood. The receptors derive from a woman aged 55-69 years with acute or convalescent COVID-19.

V gene TRBV5-1 combines with J gene TRBJ2-1, with TRBD2 matching over 12 bases. V gave up 0 bases and J gave up 9 bases; unmatched junction bases: 4. Germline CDR1 and CDR2: SGHRS and YFSETQ. This CDR3 comprises 15 residues. The CDR3 DNA sequence: TGCGCCAGCAGCTTGGCAAGACTAGCGGGAGTTGAGCAGTTCTTC. It is translated as CASSLARLAGVEQFF.

The chain uses TRBV3-1 (or the pseudogene TRBV3-2) and TRBJ2-1; D might be TRBD2 (6 bases). This CDR3 is built from 15 residues. The V end lost 2 bases, the J end lost 2 bases, and 10 bases lay between the germline ends. In germline, CDR1 is LGHDT, CDR2 YNNKEL (reference sequence). Here the CDR3 DNA reads TGTGCCAGCAGCCAACGGGAGTATACCTACAATGAGCAGTTCTTC. Residues: CASSQREYTYNEQFF.

CDR3 loop: CASSDSQVNTEAFF. The CDR3 DNA sequence: TGTGCCAGCAGTGACTCACAGGTAAACACTGAAGCTTTCTTT. This rearrangement joins TRBV27 to TRBJ1-1; weak D call: TRBD1 (5 bases). Germline values: CDR1 MNHEY, CDR2 SMNVEV (reference sequence). Trimming shortened V by 5 bases and J by 2 bases, and 12 bases separated the two germline ends. The CDR3 loop spans 14 amino acids.

This clone has more than one count but fewer than ten. The chain carries TRBV7-9 and TRBJ2-3; no definite D call. Trimming removed 0 bases at V and 5 bases at J, with 6 bases between. CDR1 SEHNR and CDR2 FQNEAQ come from the germline V gene (reference sequence). CDR3 length: 13 residues. CDR3 amino acids: CASSLARGDTQYF. CDR3 nucleotides: TGTGCCAGCAGCTTAGCGAGAGGAGATACGCAGTATTTT.

On this clone: One end of the junction is discordant with germline, which a read error may explain. This chain links TRBV7-7 with TRBJ2-5; 15 nucleotides agree with TRBD2. Germline CDR1 and CDR2: SSHAT and FNYEAQ (reference sequence). The CDR3 runs 16 residues. The CDR3 region is CASSPGLAGGRETQYF. The CDR3 nucleotides read TGTGCTAGCAGCCCGGGACTAGCGGGAGGTCGGGAGACCCAGTACTTC.

This clone came up a few times. The gene calls are TRBV7-2 and TRBJ1-5; D remains unclear. Germline CDR1 reads SGHTA; CDR2 reads FQGNSA. V was pared by 1 base and J by 4 bases, with 11 bases between. This CDR3 is built from 15 residues. CDR3 region: CASSLVNSKNQPQHF. The CDR3 nucleotides read TGTGCCAGCAGCTTAGTGAACAGCAAGAATCAGCCCCAGCATTTT. The whole variable domain, filled in from reference TRBV7-2 and TRBJ1-5, reads GAGVSQSPSNKVTEKGKDVELRCDPISGHTALYWYRQSLGQGLEFLIYFQGNSAPDKSGLPSDRFSAERTGGSVSTLTIQRTQQEDSAVYLCASSLVNSKNQPQHFGDGTRLSIL.

The rearrangement joins TRBV19 to TRBJ1-6; maybe TRBD1 (6 bases). Trimming left V 6 bases short and J 7 bases short, with 13 bases between. Looked up from germline, CDR1 is LNHDA and CDR2 is SQIVND (reference sequence). This CDR3 comprises 14 residues. Here the CDR3 reads CASRGSGENSPLHF. The CDR3 DNA is TGTGCCAGTAGAGGGTCAGGGGAGAATTCACCCCTCCACTTT.

The chain joins TRBV11-3 to TRBJ2-7, with 7 bases matching TRBD2. CDR1 SGHNT and CDR2 YENEEA come from the germline V gene. Trimming took 5 bases from V and 1 from J; bases not matched to a gene: 5. This CDR3 region has 14 residues. As DNA, the CDR3 is TGTGCCAGCAGCGTGGGACTACAATCCTACGAGCAGTACTTC. Translation: CASSVGLQSYEQYF. The full variable domain, with the rest looked up from reference TRBV11-3 and TRBJ2-7, is EAGVVQSPRYKIIEKKQPVAFWCNPISGHNTLYWYLQNLGQGPELLIRYENEEAVDDSQLPKDRFSAERLKGVDSTLKIQPAELGDSAVYLCASSVGLQSYEQYFGPGTRLTVT.

The chain links TRBV24-1 to TRBJ1-1; 7 nucleotides match TRBD1. Germline V CDR1 and CDR2: KGHDR, SFDVKD. V lost 7 bases to trimming and J lost 2 bases; unmatched junction nucleotides: 9. This CDR3 has 15 residues. CDR3 region: CATSPTGSANTEAFF. CDR3 nucleotide sequence: TGTGCCACCAGCCCGACAGGGAGCGCTAACACTGAAGCTTTCTTT.

This clone was seen only once. The rearrangement links TRBV29-1 to TRBJ2-3; 10 positions match TRBD2. Per the germline V gene, CDR1 is SQVTM and CDR2 is ANQGSEA. The CDR3 sequence is 18 residues long. V shed 3 bases and J 2 bases; nucleotides not matched to a gene: 14. In DNA form, the CDR3 reads TGCAGCGTTGACGAGCGGGAGGGAATTACGGCCACCACAGATACGCAGTATTTT. This encodes CSVDEREGITATTDTQYF.

This clone appeared once. V is TRBV4-1 and J is TRBJ2-1, with 8 bases matching TRBD2. Germline V gene sequence: CDR1 MGHRA, CDR2 YSYEKL. The ends lost 1 base at V and 3 bases at J; junction bases unmatched: 5. This CDR3 contains 16 residues. The CDR3 DNA follows: TGCGCCAGCAGCCAAGGGGCGGGAGGCTACTACAATGAGCAGTTCTTC. It specifies CASSQGAGGYYNEQFF.

V usage is TRBV5-4 and J usage is TRBJ1-1, with D perhaps TRBD1 (5 bases). The CDR3 consists of 14 residues. CDR1 and CDR2 from the germline V gene are SGHNT and YYREEE (reference sequence). Trimming shortened V by 5 bases and J by 4 bases, and 15 bases separated the two germline ends. CDR3 amino acids: CASSTRGGGTEAFF. CDR3 bases: TGTGCCAGCAGTACTCGGGGGGGAGGCACTGAAGCTTTCTTT.

This chain uses TRBV7-8 with TRBJ2-2; D possibly corresponds to TRBD1 (5 bases). This CDR3 is 13 amino acids long. Deletions cut 5 bases from V and 7 bases from J, with 11 bases between. Germline loops: CDR1 SGHVS, CDR2 FQNEAQ. The CDR3 DNA reads as TGTGCCAGCAGCCTAAAGGGGTACGGGGAGCTGTTTTTT. Translation gives CASSLKGYGELFF. The full variable domain, rest sourced from reference TRBV7-8 and TRBJ2-2, is GAGVSQSPRYKVAKRGQDVALRCDPISGHVSLFWYQQALGQGPEFLTYFQNEAQLDKSGLPSDRFFAERPEGSVSTLKIQRTQQEDSAVYLCASSLKGYGELFFGEGSRLTVL.

The rearrangement links TRBV3-1 (or the pseudogene TRBV3-2) to TRBJ1-1; D is unresolved. The CDR3 length is 13 residues. The V and J ends lost 0 bases and 11 bases respectively, with 13 bases between them. Germline V gene lookup returns CDR1 LGHDT and CDR2 YNNKEL (reference sequence). In nucleotides, the CDR3 is TGTGCCAGCAGCCAAGAGGCCGGTGCGAGGGCTTTCTTT. It codes for CASSQEAGARAFF.

The chain recombines TRBV29-1 with TRBJ2-3, with 12 positions matching TRBD2. Germline V gives CDR1 SQVTM, CDR2 ANQGSEA. This CDR3 comprises 14 residues. V shed 3 bases and J 6 bases; nucleotides not matched to a gene: 4. CDR3 protein: CSVDGLAGSDTQYF. The DNA for the CDR3 is TGCAGCGTTGATGGACTAGCGGGAAGCGATACGCAGTATTTT.